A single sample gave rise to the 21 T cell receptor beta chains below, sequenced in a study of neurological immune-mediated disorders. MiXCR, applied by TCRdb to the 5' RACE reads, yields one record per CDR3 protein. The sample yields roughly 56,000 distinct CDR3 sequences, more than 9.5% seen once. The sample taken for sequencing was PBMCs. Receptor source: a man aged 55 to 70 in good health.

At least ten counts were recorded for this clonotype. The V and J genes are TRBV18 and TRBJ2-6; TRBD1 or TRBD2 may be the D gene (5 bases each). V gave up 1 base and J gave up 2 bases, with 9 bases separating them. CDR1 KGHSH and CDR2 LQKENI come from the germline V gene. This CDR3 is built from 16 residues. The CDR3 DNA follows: TGTGCCAGCTCACCACAGGGGACGGCTGGGGCCAACGTCCTGACTTTC. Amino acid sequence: CASSPQGTAGANVLTF.

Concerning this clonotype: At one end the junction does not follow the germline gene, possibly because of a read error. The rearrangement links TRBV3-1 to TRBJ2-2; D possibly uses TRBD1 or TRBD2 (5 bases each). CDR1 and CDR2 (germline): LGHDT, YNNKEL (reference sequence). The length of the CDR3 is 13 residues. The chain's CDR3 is CASSQVRTGELIF. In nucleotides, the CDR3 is TGTGCGAGCTCACAGGTTCGCACCGGGGAGCTGATTTTT. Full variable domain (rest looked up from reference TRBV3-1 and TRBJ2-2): DTAVSQTPKYLVTQMGNDKSIKCEQNLGHDTMYWYKQDSKKFLKIMFSYNNKELIINETVPNRFSPKSPDKAHLNLHINSLELGDSAVYFCASSQVRTGELIFGEGSRLTVL.

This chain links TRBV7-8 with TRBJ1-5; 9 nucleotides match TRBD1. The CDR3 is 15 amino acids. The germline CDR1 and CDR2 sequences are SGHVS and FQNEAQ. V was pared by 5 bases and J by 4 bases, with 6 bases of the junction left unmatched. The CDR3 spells CASSPAGQGNQPQHF. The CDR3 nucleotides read TGTGCCAGCAGCCCAGCCGGACAGGGGAATCAGCCCCAGCATTTT.

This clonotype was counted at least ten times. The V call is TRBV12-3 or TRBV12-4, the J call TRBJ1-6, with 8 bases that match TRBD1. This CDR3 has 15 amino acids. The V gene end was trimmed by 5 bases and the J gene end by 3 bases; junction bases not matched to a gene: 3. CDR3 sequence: CASSVDRDYNSPLHF. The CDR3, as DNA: TGTGCCAGCAGTGTGGACAGGGACTATAATTCACCCCTCCACTTT.

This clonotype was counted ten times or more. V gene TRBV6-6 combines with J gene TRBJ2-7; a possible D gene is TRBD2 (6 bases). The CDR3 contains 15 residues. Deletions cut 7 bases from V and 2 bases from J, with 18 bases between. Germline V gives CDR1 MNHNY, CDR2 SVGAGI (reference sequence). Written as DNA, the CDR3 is TGTGCCAGCAACACCGGGGGTCCGGATACCTACGAGCAGTACTTC. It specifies CASNTGGPDTYEQYF.

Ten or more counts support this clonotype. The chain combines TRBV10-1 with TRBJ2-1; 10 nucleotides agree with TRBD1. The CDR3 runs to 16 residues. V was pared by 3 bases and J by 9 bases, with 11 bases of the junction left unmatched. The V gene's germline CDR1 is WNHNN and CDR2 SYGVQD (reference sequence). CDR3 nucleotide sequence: TGCGCCAGCAGTGATCCCGGGACAGGGGCCGCGGGTGAGCAGTTCTTC. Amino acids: CASSDPGTGAAGEQFF.

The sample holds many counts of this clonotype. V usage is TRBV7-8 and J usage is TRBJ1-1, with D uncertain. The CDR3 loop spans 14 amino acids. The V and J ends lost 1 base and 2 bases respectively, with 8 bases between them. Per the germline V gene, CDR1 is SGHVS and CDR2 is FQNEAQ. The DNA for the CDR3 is TGTGCCAGCAGCTTAGTAGAAATTAACACTGAAGCTTTCTTT. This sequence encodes CASSLVEINTEAFF.

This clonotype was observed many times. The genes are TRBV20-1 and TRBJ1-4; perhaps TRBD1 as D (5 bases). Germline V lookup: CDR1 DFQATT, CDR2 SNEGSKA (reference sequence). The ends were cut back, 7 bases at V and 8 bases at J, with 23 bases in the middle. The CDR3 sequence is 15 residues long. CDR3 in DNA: TGCAGTGTTACTCACCCTCCGGGGGGAGGGGAAAAACTGTTTTTT. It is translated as CSVTHPPGGGEKLFF.

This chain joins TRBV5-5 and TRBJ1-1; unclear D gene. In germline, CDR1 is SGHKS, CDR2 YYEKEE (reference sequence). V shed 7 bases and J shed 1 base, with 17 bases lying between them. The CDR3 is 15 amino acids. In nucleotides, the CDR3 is TGTGCCAGCTCCGGCGTAACGGTCCGGAACACTGAAGCTTTCTTT. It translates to CASSGVTVRNTEAFF. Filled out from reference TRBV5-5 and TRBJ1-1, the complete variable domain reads DAGVTQSPTHLIKTRGQQVTLRCSPISGHKSVSWYQQVLGQGPQFIFQYYEKEERGRGNFPDRFSARQFPNYSSELNVNALLLGDSALYLCASSGVTVRNTEAFFGQGTRLTVV.

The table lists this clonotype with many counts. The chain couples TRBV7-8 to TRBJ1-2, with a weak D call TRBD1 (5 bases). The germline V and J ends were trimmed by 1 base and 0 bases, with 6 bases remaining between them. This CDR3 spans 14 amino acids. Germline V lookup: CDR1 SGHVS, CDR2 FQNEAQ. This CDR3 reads CASSLGGSNYGYTF. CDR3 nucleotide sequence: TGTGCCAGCAGCTTAGGGGGCTCTAACTATGGCTACACCTTC.

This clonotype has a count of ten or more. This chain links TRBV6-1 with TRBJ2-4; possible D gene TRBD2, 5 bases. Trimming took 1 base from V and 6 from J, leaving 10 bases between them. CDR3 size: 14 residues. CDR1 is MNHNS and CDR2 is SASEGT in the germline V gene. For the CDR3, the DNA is TGTGCCAGCAGTGAAGGCGGGCACCTAAACATTCAGTACTTC. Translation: CASSEGGHLNIQYF.

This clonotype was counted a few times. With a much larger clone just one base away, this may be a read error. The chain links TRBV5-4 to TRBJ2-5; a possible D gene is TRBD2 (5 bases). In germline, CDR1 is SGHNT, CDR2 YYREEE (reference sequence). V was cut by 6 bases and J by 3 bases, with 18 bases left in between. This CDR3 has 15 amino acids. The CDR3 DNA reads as TGTGCCAGCAACCCCTCCGGGATCACCAAAGAGACCCAGTACTTC. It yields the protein CASNPSGITKETQYF.

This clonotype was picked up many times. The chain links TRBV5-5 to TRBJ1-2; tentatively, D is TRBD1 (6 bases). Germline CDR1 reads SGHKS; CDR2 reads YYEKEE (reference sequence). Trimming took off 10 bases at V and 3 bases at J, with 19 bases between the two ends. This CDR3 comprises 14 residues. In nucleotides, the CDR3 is TGTGCCGGCTCGAGCGGGGGACAAGACTATGGCTACACCTTC. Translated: CAGSSGGQDYGYTF.

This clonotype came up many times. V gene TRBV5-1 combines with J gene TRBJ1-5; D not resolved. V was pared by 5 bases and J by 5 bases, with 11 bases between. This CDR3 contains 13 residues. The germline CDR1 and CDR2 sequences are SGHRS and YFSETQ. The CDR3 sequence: CASRVSADQPQHF. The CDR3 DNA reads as TGCGCCAGCAGGGTTTCGGCGGATCAGCCCCAGCATTTT.

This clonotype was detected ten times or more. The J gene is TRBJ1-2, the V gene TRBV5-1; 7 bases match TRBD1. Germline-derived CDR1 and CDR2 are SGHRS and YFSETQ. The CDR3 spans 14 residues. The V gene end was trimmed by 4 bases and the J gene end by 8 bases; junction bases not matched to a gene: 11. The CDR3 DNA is TGCGCCAGCAGCCGGGAGGACAGGAGGAAGGGCTACACCTTC. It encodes CASSREDRRKGYTF.

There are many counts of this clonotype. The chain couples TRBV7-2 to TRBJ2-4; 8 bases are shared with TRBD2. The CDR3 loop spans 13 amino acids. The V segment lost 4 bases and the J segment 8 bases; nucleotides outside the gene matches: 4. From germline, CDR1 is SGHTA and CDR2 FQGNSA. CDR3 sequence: CASSSRRGDIQYF. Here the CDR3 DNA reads TGTGCCAGCAGCTCGCGGCGGGGGGACATTCAGTACTTC.

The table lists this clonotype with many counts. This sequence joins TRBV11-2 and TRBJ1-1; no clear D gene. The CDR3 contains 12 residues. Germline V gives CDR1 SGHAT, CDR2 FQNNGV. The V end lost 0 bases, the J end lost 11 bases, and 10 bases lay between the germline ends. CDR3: CASSLDLTSAFF. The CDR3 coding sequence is TGTGCCAGCAGCTTAGATCTAACTAGTGCTTTCTTT.

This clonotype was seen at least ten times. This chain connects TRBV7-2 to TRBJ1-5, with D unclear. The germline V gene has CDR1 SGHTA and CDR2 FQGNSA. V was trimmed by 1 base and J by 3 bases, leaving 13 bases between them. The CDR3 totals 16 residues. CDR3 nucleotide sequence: TGTGCCAGCAGCTTAGTCGCAACAACGGCCAATCAGCCCCAGCATTTT. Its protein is CASSLVATTANQPQHF. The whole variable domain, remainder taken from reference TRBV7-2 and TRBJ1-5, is GAGVSQSPSNKVTEKGKDVELRCDPISGHTALYWYRQSLGQGLEFLIYFQGNSAPDKSGLPSDRFSAERTGGSVSTLTIQRTQQEDSAVYLCASSLVATTANQPQHFGDGTRLSIL.

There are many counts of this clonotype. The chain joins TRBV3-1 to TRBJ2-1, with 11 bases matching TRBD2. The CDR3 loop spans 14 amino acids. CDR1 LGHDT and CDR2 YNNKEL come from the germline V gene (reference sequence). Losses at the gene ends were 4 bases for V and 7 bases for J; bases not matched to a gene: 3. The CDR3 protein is CASSLAGGRNEQFF. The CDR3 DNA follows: TGTGCCAGCAGCCTAGCGGGGGGGCGTAATGAGCAGTTCTTC.

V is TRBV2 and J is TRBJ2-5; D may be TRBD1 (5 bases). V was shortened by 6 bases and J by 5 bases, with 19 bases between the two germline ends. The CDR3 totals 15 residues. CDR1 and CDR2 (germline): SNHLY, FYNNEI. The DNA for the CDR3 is TGTGCCAGCAGAGTTACGACAGCAAGGGTTGAGACCCAGTACTTC. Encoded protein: CASRVTTARVETQYF.

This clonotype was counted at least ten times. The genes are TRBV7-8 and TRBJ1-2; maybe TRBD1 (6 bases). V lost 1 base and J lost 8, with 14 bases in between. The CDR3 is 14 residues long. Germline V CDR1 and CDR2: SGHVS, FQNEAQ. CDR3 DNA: TGTGCCAGCAGCTTAGAGCAGGGGCTCGGAGGCTACACCTTC. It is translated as CASSLEQGLGGYTF.